These 30 T cell receptor beta chains share one sample of origin, sequenced in a study of metastatic and nonmetastatic thyroid tumors. With MiXCR, TCRdb called clones anew from the PCR reads. The table lists 39,000 or so clones, less than 60% of them singletons. Patients had received no treatment of any kind before thyroid surgery. Sequencing was performed on tumor tissue. These receptors all come from a male donor with papillary thyroid cancer or a benign thyroid nodule (not recorded which). Some clones in this sample may be carry-over from other donors' samples.

The V call is TRBV5-1, the J call TRBJ2-7; tentatively, D is TRBD1 (6 bases). This CDR3 region has 15 residues. V was cut by 0 bases and J by 0 bases, with 10 bases left in between. Germline CDR1 SGHRS, CDR2 YFSETQ. The CDR3, as DNA: TGCGCCAGCAGCTTGGCCTCGGGACACTCCTACGAGCAGTACTTC. It codes for CASSLASGHSYEQYF.

The sample holds a few counts of this clone. The chain employs TRBV5-6 and TRBJ2-5; 7 nucleotides line up with TRBD1. Trimming removed 3 bases from V and 2 bases from J; junction bases left unmatched: 4. The CDR3 covers 14 residues. The germline gives CDR1 SGHDT, CDR2 YYEEEE. CDR3 protein: CASSWDSKQETQYF. The CDR3 nucleotides are TGTGCCAGCAGCTGGGACAGTAAACAAGAGACCCAGTACTTC.

There are a few counts of this clone. The rearrangement uses TRBV19 and TRBJ1-1, with a tentative D call TRBD1 (6 bases). The CDR3 contains 13 residues. Trimming pared 4 bases from V and 1 base from J, leaving 7 bases between. The germline CDR1 and CDR2 sequences are LNHDA and SQIVND (reference sequence). In DNA form, the CDR3 reads TGTGCCAGTAGTACGACAGGGAACACTGAAGCTTTCTTT. It encodes CASSTTGNTEAFF.

J is TRBJ2-7 and V is TRBV5-1; 14 positions agree with TRBD2. V was pared by 4 bases and J by 3 bases, with 6 bases of the junction left unmatched. In germline, CDR1 is SGHRS, CDR2 YFSETQ. This CDR3 is built from 16 residues. CDR3 coding DNA: TGCGCCAGCAGCGAACCCGGGACTAGCGGGAGCTACGAGCAGTACTTC. Residues: CASSEPGTSGSYEQYF. The complete variable domain, with remaining parts taken from reference TRBV5-1 and TRBJ2-7, reads KAGVTQTPRYLIKTRGQQVTLSCSPISGHRSVSWYQQTPGQGLQFLFEYFSETQRNKGNFPGRFSGRQFSNSRSEMNVSTLELGDSALYLCASSEPGTSGSYEQYFGPGTRLTVT.

The chain couples TRBV19 to TRBJ2-7, with 9 bases lining up with TRBD1. V trimming: 7 bases; J trimming: 4 bases; junction bases outside the gene matches: 8. The CDR3 totals 14 residues. Germline CDR1 is LNHDA and CDR2 is SQIVND (reference sequence). This CDR3 reads CASIRTGVVYEQYF. The CDR3 DNA sequence: TGTGCCAGTATCCGGACAGGGGTCGTGTACGAGCAGTACTTC.

V usage is TRBV5-1 and J usage is TRBJ1-1; D is unresolved. From germline, CDR1 is SGHRS and CDR2 YFSETQ. CDR3 length: 14 residues. Between the trimmed V and J ends, which lost 0 bases and 4 bases, there was a span of 10 bases. The CDR3 coding sequence is TGCGCCAGCAGCTTGGGTAGTCGGGCCACTGAAGCTTTCTTT. Protein: CASSLGSRATEAFF.

This rearrangement joins TRBV7-2 to TRBJ2-7; the D gene is possibly TRBD2 (5 bases). Per germline, CDR1 SGHTA and CDR2 FQGNSA. Trimming pared 3 bases from V and 1 base from J, leaving 13 bases between. CDR3 size: 15 residues. Written as DNA, the CDR3 is TGTGCCAGCAGCTTTTTGCGAGGGCAGTCCTACGAGCAGTACTTC. Amino acid sequence: CASSFLRGQSYEQYF.

The chain employs TRBV13 and TRBJ2-7, with TRBD1 as a possible D gene (6 bases). Trimming removed 9 bases from V and 2 bases from J, with 14 bases in between. Germline V CDR1 and CDR2: PRHDT, FYEKMQ (reference sequence). The CDR3 sequence is 13 residues long. The CDR3 DNA is TGTGCCAGTAGTCGCACAGGGACCTACGAGCAGTACTTC. It specifies CASSRTGTYEQYF.

This clone was recorded a few times. V gene TRBV6-1 combines with J gene TRBJ1-5; D unclear. The CDR3 is made up of 14 amino acids. The V end was cut by 0 bases, the J end by 5 bases, with 8 bases between. Per the germline V gene, CDR1 is MNHNS and CDR2 is SASEGT. The CDR3 is CASSEAKEYQPQHF. CDR3 DNA sequence: TGTGCCAGCAGTGAAGCGAAGGAGTATCAGCCCCAGCATTTT.

This chain uses TRBV4-1 with TRBJ2-4; 7 nucleotides agree with TRBD1. Germline CDR1 MGHRA, CDR2 YSYEKL. J gave up 5 bases and V 3 bases, and 7 bases lay outside the gene matches. CDR3 length: 15 amino acids. The CDR3 is CASSQIQGTQNIQYF. CDR3 DNA: TGCGCCAGCAGCCAGATACAGGGGACCCAAAACATTCAGTACTTC.

The chain couples TRBV28 to TRBJ1-6; D perhaps matches TRBD1 (6 bases). The CDR3 is made up of 11 amino acids. V lost 4 bases to trimming and J lost 19 bases, with 14 bases between them. Germline V CDR1 and CDR2: MDHEN, SYDVKM. The CDR3 loop reads CASSSGQNLHF. CDR3 nucleotides: TGTGCCAGCAGTTCAGGACAGAATCTTCACTTT.

The J gene is TRBJ2-7, the V gene TRBV6-1; the match to TRBD2 covers 9 bases. CDR3 size: 15 residues. V dropped 5 bases and J dropped 0; count of bases not matched to a gene: 5. From germline, CDR1 is MNHNS and CDR2 SASEGT. The CDR3, as DNA: TGTGCCAGCAGTTTGAATAGCGGGAGCTCCTACGAGCAGTACTTC. As protein: CASSLNSGSSYEQYF.

The rearrangement uses TRBV2 and TRBJ2-7; D unclear. CDR1 is SNHLY and CDR2 is FYNNEI in the germline V gene. V was cut by 4 bases and J by 2 bases, with 12 bases left in between. The CDR3 contains 14 residues. DNA for the CDR3: TGTGCCAGCAGTGCGGGTTTTGGTACCTACGAGCAGTACTTC. The encoded protein is CASSAGFGTYEQYF.

This clone was recorded a few times. The chain links TRBV15 to TRBJ2-7; D is unresolved. Germline V CDR1 and CDR2: LNHNV, YYDKDF (reference sequence). The CDR3 sequence is 12 residues long. V was trimmed by 0 bases and J by 9 bases, leaving 9 bases between them. The chain's CDR3 is CATSRDLGGQYF. In nucleotides, the CDR3 is TGTGCCACCAGCAGAGACCTGGGCGGGCAGTACTTC.

This chain links TRBV18 with TRBJ1-4; D may be TRBD1 (5 bases). The CDR3 sequence is 13 residues long. CDR1 KGHSH and CDR2 LQKENI come from the germline V gene. With 4 bases removed from V and 8 bases from J, the gap between germline ends came to 11 bases. CDR3 coding DNA: TGTGCCAGCTCACGGGGGAACGAGGAAAAACTGTTTTTT. Translated: CASSRGNEEKLFF.

This clone was seen a few times. The chain recombines TRBV6-1 with TRBJ1-5, with no clear D. Trimming took 7 bases from V and 4 from J, leaving 14 bases between them. Germline loops: CDR1 MNHNS, CDR2 SASEGT. This CDR3 region has 14 residues. In nucleotides, the CDR3 is TGTGCCAGCATTGACGGAACCGAAAATCAGCCCCAGCATTTT. It yields the protein CASIDGTENQPQHF.

This chain connects TRBV11-2 to TRBJ1-2; D is unclear. V shed 2 bases and J shed 4 bases, with 14 bases lying between them. CDR1 is SGHAT and CDR2 is FQNNGV in the germline V gene. The CDR3 length is 15 residues. The chain's CDR3 is CASSLSARHGYGYTF. The DNA of the CDR3 is TGTGCCAGCAGCTTATCGGCCCGCCATGGCTATGGCTACACCTTC.

DNA of the CDR3: TGTGCCAGCAGTCCCAGCCAAGAGACCCAGTACTTC. It translates to CASSPSQETQYF. The genes are TRBV25-1 and TRBJ2-5; D not certain. With 5 bases removed from V and 1 base from J, the gap between germline ends came to 5 bases. The CDR3 has 12 amino acids. From germline, CDR1 is MGHDK and CDR2 SYGVNS.

The J gene is TRBJ1-3, the V gene TRBV7-8; the D gene is possibly TRBD1 (5 bases). With 5 bases removed from V and 2 bases from J, the gap between germline ends came to 13 bases. Germline CDR1 reads SGHVS; CDR2 reads FQNEAQ. This CDR3 comprises 15 residues. The CDR3 coding sequence is TGTGCCAGCAGCCAAAGTGGGACGGCTGGAAACACCATATATTTT. Translation: CASSQSGTAGNTIYF.

The chain combines TRBV29-1 with TRBJ2-7; D gene unclear. In germline, CDR1 is SQVTM, CDR2 ANQGSEA. V dropped 6 bases and J dropped 2 bases, with 8 bases sitting between them. This CDR3 region has 11 residues. This CDR3 reads CSVNRPYEQYF. The CDR3 region has the DNA TGCAGCGTCAACCGGCCCTACGAGCAGTACTTC.

The rearrangement uses TRBV20-1 and TRBJ1-2; D ambiguous. The V gene lost 1 base and the J gene lost 9 bases, with 15 bases spanning the gap. The CDR3 totals 13 residues. Germline CDR1 is DFQATT and CDR2 is SNEGSKA (reference sequence). The CDR3 DNA follows: TGCAGTGCTAGAGTAGGCGGCGACGGTCGCTACACCTTC. Translated, it gives CSARVGGDGRYTF.

The chain joins TRBV5-1 to TRBJ2-3; a weak D match, TRBD1 (6 bases). The CDR3 is 15 residues long. The V gene lost 5 bases and the J gene lost 2 bases, with 15 bases spanning the gap. Germline V gives CDR1 SGHRS, CDR2 YFSETQ. CDR3 region: CASSEGTSDTDTQYF. CDR3 in DNA: TGCGCCAGCAGTGAAGGGACAAGCGACACAGATACGCAGTATTTT.

This clone has just a few counts. The chain links TRBV7-9 to TRBJ2-7; no clear D gene. The CDR3 is 12 residues long. Per germline, CDR1 SEHNR and CDR2 FQNEAQ (reference sequence). V was shortened by 5 bases and J by 5 bases, with 10 bases between the two germline ends. CDR3 bases: TGTGCCAGCAGCCATAGTCTGGACGAGCAGTACTTC. Translation gives CASSHSLDEQYF.

The chain combines TRBV11-2 with TRBJ1-1; TRBD1 agrees at 9 bases. V lost 3 bases to trimming and J lost 3 bases; unmatched junction nucleotides: 5. This CDR3 contains 15 residues. The germline CDR1 and CDR2 sequences are SGHAT and FQNNGV. Here the CDR3 DNA reads TGTGCCAGCAGCTTTACGACAGGGGGTGACACTGAAGCTTTCTTT. This gives the protein CASSFTTGGDTEAFF.

The chain combines TRBV6-2 or TRBV6-3 with TRBJ2-1; 8 nucleotides agree with TRBD2. This CDR3 has 15 residues. Germline lookup yields CDR1 MNHEY and CDR2 SVGEGT. The J segment lost 1 base and the V segment lost 5 bases, leaving 4 bases of the junction unmatched. The CDR3 bases are TGTGCCAGCAGTACGGGGACTAGTTCCTACAATGAGCAGTTCTTC. The encoded protein is CASSTGTSSYNEQFF.

This clone has just one count. The chain has TRBV7-2 and TRBJ2-4; perhaps TRBD1 as D (6 bases). The germline CDR1 and CDR2 sequences are SGHTA and FQGNSA. The length of the CDR3 is 16 residues. V was shortened by 1 base and J by 2 bases, with 12 bases between the two germline ends. In DNA form, the CDR3 reads TGTGCCAGCAGCTTAGAAGGACAGAGGACCAAAAACATTCAGTACTTC. This codes for CASSLEGQRTKNIQYF. Supplemented by reference TRBV7-2 and TRBJ2-4, the full variable domain reads GAGVSQSPSNKVTEKGKDVELRCDPISGHTALYWYRQSLGQGLEFLIYFQGNSAPDKSGLPSDRFSAERTGGSVSTLTIQRTQQEDSAVYLCASSLEGQRTKNIQYFGAGTRLSVL.

The chain couples TRBV11-1 to TRBJ2-1; no definite D call. This CDR3 comprises 13 residues. V dropped 5 bases and J dropped 8 bases, with 13 bases sitting between them. Germline V gene data show CDR1 as SGHAT and CDR2 as FQDESV (reference sequence). CDR3 nucleotide sequence: TGTGCCAGCAGCGCAGCTTCCGGTGATGAGCAGTTCTTC. Translated: CASSAASGDEQFF.

The chain employs TRBV24-1 and TRBJ2-3; 8 positions agree with TRBD2. This CDR3 comprises 17 residues. J lost 0 bases, V lost 4 bases, and 8 bases had no gene match. The germline V gene has CDR1 KGHDR and CDR2 SFDVKD. CDR3 sequence (DNA): TGTGCCACCAGTGACCCGCCCGGGAGGGGAAGCACAGATACGCAGTATTTT. It yields the protein CATSDPPGRGSTDTQYF.

The chain carries TRBV11-2 and TRBJ2-1; TRBD2 agrees at 12 bases. V lost 2 bases, J lost 8 bases, and 4 bases stayed unmatched. The germline CDR1 and CDR2 sequences are SGHAT and FQNNGV. This CDR3 spans 15 amino acids. CDR3 protein: CASSLSSGGGHEQFF. The CDR3 DNA reads as TGTGCCAGCAGCTTATCTAGCGGGGGGGGCCATGAGCAGTTCTTC.

The chain carries TRBV20-1 and TRBJ2-6, with D perhaps TRBD1 (5 bases). Germline lookup yields CDR1 DFQATT and CDR2 SNEGSKA (reference sequence). This CDR3 is built from 14 residues. With 3 bases removed from V and 2 bases from J, the gap between germline ends came to 8 bases. CDR3 coding DNA: TGCAGTGCTAGTTGGGGCGCTGGGGCCAACGTCCTGACTTTC. Translating gives CSASWGAGANVLTF.